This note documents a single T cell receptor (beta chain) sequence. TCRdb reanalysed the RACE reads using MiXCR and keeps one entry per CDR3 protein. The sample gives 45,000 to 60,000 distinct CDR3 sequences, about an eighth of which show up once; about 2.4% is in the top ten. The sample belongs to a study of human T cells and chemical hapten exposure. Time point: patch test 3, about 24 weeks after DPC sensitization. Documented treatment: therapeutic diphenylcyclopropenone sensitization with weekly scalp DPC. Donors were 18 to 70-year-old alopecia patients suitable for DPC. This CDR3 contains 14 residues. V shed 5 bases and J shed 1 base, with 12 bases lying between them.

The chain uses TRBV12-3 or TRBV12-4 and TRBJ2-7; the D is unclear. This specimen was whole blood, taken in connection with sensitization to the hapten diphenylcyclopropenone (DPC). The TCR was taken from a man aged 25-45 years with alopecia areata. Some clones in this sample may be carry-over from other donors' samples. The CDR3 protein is CASSVILHSYEQYF. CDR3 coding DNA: TGTGCCAGCAGTGTTATACTACATTCCTACGAGCAGTACTTC.